The next 18 T cell receptor beta chains were all read from a single sample in a study of untreated major depressive disorder. This table comes from immunoSEQ multiplex PCR, and its TCRdb copy is limited to in-frame clones, with some not included. Of about 20,000 clones listed, roughly 86% were seen once; the top ten hold approximately 5.1%. What was sequenced was CD4+ T cells from PBMCs. All receptors come from a woman aged 30 to 39 in good health.

The CDR3 protein is CASTSGGSVYQETQYF. CDR3 in DNA: TGTGCCAGCACCTCAGGGGGGTCGGTGTACCAAGAGACCCAGTACTTC. The chain employs TRBV11-2 and TRBJ2-5, with D possibly being TRBD1 (7 bases). Per germline, CDR1 SGHAT and CDR2 FQNNGV. Deletions cut 7 bases from V and 0 bases from J, with 18 bases between. The CDR3 is 16 residues long. The whole variable domain, filled in from reference TRBV11-2 and TRBJ2-5, reads EAGVAQSPRYKIIEKRQSVAFWCNPISGHATLYWYQQILGQGPKLLIQFQNNGVVDDSQLPKDRFSAERLKGVDSTLKIQPAKLEDSAVYLCASTSGGSVYQETQYFGPGTRLLVL.

The chain recombines TRBV7-8 with TRBJ1-2; possible D gene TRBD1, 5 bases. The V gene's germline CDR1 is SGHVS and CDR2 FQNEAQ. The CDR3 runs to 13 residues. V shed 5 bases and J shed 10 bases, with 17 bases lying between them. The DNA for the CDR3 is TGTGCCAGCAGCCCCGGGTCGGTCAGGGACTACACCTTC. Amino acid sequence: CASSPGSVRDYTF.

The chain carries TRBV6-1 and TRBJ2-1; D not resolved. This CDR3 is built from 15 residues. The V gene lost 2 bases and the J gene lost 4 bases, with 12 bases spanning the gap. Germline V gene sequence: CDR1 MNHNS, CDR2 SASEGT. The CDR3 coding sequence is TGTGCCAGCAGTGAAAAAGAGGCAGCTTACAATGAGCAGTTCTTC. It codes for CASSEKEAAYNEQFF.

V is TRBV30 and J is TRBJ1-2; no clear D gene. The CDR3 is 15 amino acids. Trimming stripped 1 base from V and 0 bases from J, with 12 bases between. Germline CDR1 is GTSNPN and CDR2 is SVGIG (reference sequence). The CDR3, as DNA: TGTGCCTGGAGTGCCAGGCGTGCAGCTAACTATGGCTACACCTTC. This gives the protein CAWSARRAANYGYTF.

V usage is TRBV19 and J usage is TRBJ1-5; D gene uncertain. The CDR3 sequence is 13 residues long. In germline, CDR1 is LNHDA, CDR2 SQIVND (reference sequence). V dropped 3 bases and J dropped 5 bases, with 8 bases sitting between them. This CDR3 is CASSMGLDQPQHF. The DNA of the CDR3 is TGTGCCAGTAGTATGGGCCTAGATCAGCCCCAGCATTTT.

This chain links TRBV12-5 with TRBJ1-1; D is possibly TRBD1 (5 bases). The CDR3 has 15 residues. V lost 0 bases to trimming and J lost 4 bases, with 12 bases between them. Germline V gene sequence: CDR1 LGHNT, CDR2 FRNRAP. The CDR3 region is CASGLVRTGGTEAFF. CDR3 in DNA: TGTGCTAGTGGTTTGGTACGCACAGGCGGCACTGAAGCTTTCTTT. The complete variable domain, with remaining parts taken from reference TRBV12-5 and TRBJ1-1, reads DARVTQTPRHKVTEMGQEVTMRCQPILGHNTVFWYRQTMMQGLELLAYFRNRAPLDDSGMPKDRFSAEMPDATLATLKIQPSEPRDSAVYFCASGLVRTGGTEAFFGQGTRLTVV.

Here the CDR3 reads CASSPDRGVNGYTF. The DNA of the CDR3 is TGTGCCAGCAGCCCCGACAGGGGCGTCAATGGCTACACCTTC. The chain employs TRBV6-6 and TRBJ1-2; 8 nucleotides line up with TRBD1. This CDR3 comprises 14 residues. The ends lost 6 bases at V and 6 bases at J; junction bases unmatched: 9. The germline V gene encodes CDR1 MNHNY and CDR2 SVGAGI (reference sequence).

This chain links TRBV19 with TRBJ2-1, with TRBD1 identical over 7 bases. The CDR3 runs 15 residues. With 6 bases clipped from V and 5 bases from J, the junction kept 10 bases outside the gene matches. Germline CDR1 is LNHDA and CDR2 is SQIVND (reference sequence). The DNA for the CDR3 is TGTGCCAGTAGGCCCTCCGGGACAGTTAACAATGAGCAGTTCTTC. It codes for CASRPSGTVNNEQFF.

In this sample, this clone turned up once. The V call is TRBV27, the J call TRBJ2-2, with D perhaps matching TRBD1 or TRBD2 (6 bases each). Germline CDR1 reads MNHEY; CDR2 reads SMNVEV (reference sequence). The CDR3 totals 16 residues. The V and J ends lost 3 bases and 4 bases respectively, with 15 bases between them. Here the CDR3 reads CASSFGTSRGTGELFF. As DNA, the CDR3 is TGTGCCAGCAGTTTCGGGACTTCCAGGGGCACCGGGGAGCTGTTTTTT.

The chain links TRBV27 to TRBJ1-3; D not resolved. The germline gives CDR1 MNHEY, CDR2 SMNVEV (reference sequence). The CDR3 is 12 amino acids. Trimming pared 5 bases from V and 4 bases from J, leaving 6 bases between. The CDR3 DNA follows: TGTGCCAGCAGTACACCCGGAAACACCATATATTTT. Translation: CASSTPGNTIYF.

V and J are TRBV5-1 and TRBJ2-7, with no clear D. Trimming took 3 bases from V and 1 from J, leaving 2 bases between them. This CDR3 region has 11 residues. CDR1 and CDR2 (germline): SGHRS, YFSETQ. CDR3 in DNA: TGCGCCAGCAGCTCATCCTACGAGCAGTACTTC. Its protein product is CASSSSYEQYF.

The CDR3 loop is CASSPRGTGGYTF. The DNA of the CDR3 is TGCGCCAGCAGCCCCAGGGGTACGGGTGGCTACACCTTC. The chain combines TRBV4-3 with TRBJ1-2; D is perhaps TRBD1 (6 bases). The CDR3 loop spans 13 amino acids. Germline CDR1 and CDR2: LGHNA and YSLEER. V shed 4 bases and J shed 7 bases, with 13 bases lying between them.

The chain's CDR3 is CASGLQGQRPLHF. The CDR3 region has the DNA TGTGCCAGCGGCCTACAGGGGCAAAGACCCCTCCACTTT. The rearrangement links TRBV5-4 to TRBJ1-6; the match to TRBD1 covers 7 bases. The CDR3 spans 13 residues. Germline values: CDR1 SGHNT, CDR2 YYREEE (reference sequence). V shed 7 bases, J shed 12 bases, and the junction held 10 bases outside the gene matches.

This rearrangement joins TRBV2 to TRBJ2-7; D gene unclear. The length of the CDR3 is 12 residues. The V end lost 2 bases, the J end lost 4 bases, and 6 bases lay between the germline ends. Germline-derived CDR1 and CDR2 are SNHLY and FYNNEI. The chain's CDR3 is CASSESTYEQYF. The CDR3 region has the DNA TGTGCCAGCAGTGAATCGACGTACGAGCAGTACTTC.

This clone is a singleton in its sample. This chain links TRBV28 with TRBJ1-2; TRBD1 agrees at 11 bases. This CDR3 has 15 amino acids. The germline gives CDR1 MDHEN, CDR2 SYDVKM. Trimming removed 6 bases from V and 7 bases from J; junction bases left unmatched: 10. CDR3 sequence reads: CASSTIGQGASGYTF. CDR3 bases: TGTGCCAGCAGCACGATCGGACAGGGGGCCTCTGGCTACACCTTC.

The genes are TRBV29-1 and TRBJ2-5, with 11 positions matching TRBD1. V trimming: 5 bases; J trimming: 4 bases; junction bases outside the gene matches: 3. The germline gives CDR1 SQVTM, CDR2 ANQGSEA. This CDR3 contains 13 residues. CDR3 bases: TGCAGCGTTTGGACAGGGGGCGGAGAGACCCAGTACTTC. It translates to CSVWTGGGETQYF.

The chain is built from TRBV5-6 and TRBJ1-3; D unresolved. Trimming left V 5 bases short and J 4 bases short, with 10 bases between. CDR1 SGHDT and CDR2 YYEEEE come from the germline V gene. CDR3 size: 13 residues. Written as DNA, the CDR3 is TGTGCCAGCAGTCCCACGGGAGGAAACACCATATATTTT. Its translation: CASSPTGGNTIYF.

This clone showed up just once. The same CDR3 also results from other DNA sequences found in this sample. This chain joins TRBV18 and TRBJ1-2; 7 positions agree with TRBD1. Unmatched junction bases numbered 1, after V lost 3 bases and J lost 3 bases. The germline CDR1 and CDR2 sequences are KGHSH and LQKENI. The CDR3 loop spans 13 amino acids. CDR3 in amino acids: CASSPDRDYGYTF. CDR3 DNA: TGTGCCAGCTCACCCGACAGGGACTATGGCTACACCTTC.